Sequencing of this TCR beta chain was carried out in a study of beta chain features in type 1 diabetes. Background on the study: The patient and healthy donor groups were comparable for age, gender and cell yields. Study-wide findings and caveats: People with Type 1 diabetes carried modestly yet significantly shorter TCRB CDR3s in all four CD4+ subsets. A possible short-template PCR bias applies equally to patients and controls. Healthy donors had naive, central memory and Treg TCRB repertoires that appeared less similar than those seen among patients.

The single heparinised draw taken from each donor contained roughly 100 mL of blood on average. TCRB transcripts that were expressed got sequenced, as all of the isolated RNA had been reverse transcribed. TCRdb's table, derived via immunoSEQ multiplex PCR, lists solely in-frame clones and lacks some. This sample carries 630,000 or so clones, over 13% of them seen once, and the ten largest clones take approximately 0.043%. About this clone: What it binds is not known.

The CDR3 spans 12 residues. The ends were cut back, 4 bases at V and 7 bases at J, with 13 bases in the middle. CDR1 and CDR2 from the germline V gene are GTSNPN and SVGIG (reference sequence). The rearrangement links TRBV30 to TRBJ1-1, with a tentative D call TRBD1 (5 bases). The clonotype comes from a man aged 18 to 35 with type 1 diabetes. Sequenced input: naive CD4+ T cells from blood. CDR3 in DNA: TGTGCCTGGACTTCAGGGAGGGGTGAAGCTTTCTTT. Amino acid sequence: CAWTSGRGEAFF.